These 27 T cell receptor beta chains share one sample of origin, sequenced in a study of vaccination effects on CD4 cells after COVID-19. Sequencing used immunoSEQ multiplex PCR; TCRdb keeps in-frame clones, though not all of them. The repertoire holds tens of thousands of clones, with 78% as singletons. Isolating CD4+ T cells followed less than 12 days of culture. Each participant received a vaccine that was either BNT162b2 or mRNA-1273, given as two doses. Their antigen targets remain unknown. The material sequenced was CD4+ T cells from PBMCs cultured without peptide, taken after COVID-19 vaccination. The receptors stem from a human donor who received a COVID-19 vaccine.

J is TRBJ1-1 and V is TRBV9; D possibly corresponds to TRBD1 (5 bases). Between the trimmed V and J ends, which lost 0 bases and 1 base, there was a span of 16 bases. Germline V gives CDR1 SGDLS, CDR2 YYNGEE. This CDR3 is built from 17 residues. The CDR3 reads CASSVDPPGTGNTEAFF. As DNA, the CDR3 is TGTGCCAGCAGCGTAGACCCTCCTGGGACTGGGAACACTGAAGCTTTCTTT.

The rearrangement uses TRBV28 and TRBJ2-1, with 7 bases that match TRBD2. The CDR3 runs to 16 residues. Looked up from germline, CDR1 is MDHEN and CDR2 is SYDVKM. V lost 8 bases to trimming and J lost 4 bases; unmatched junction nucleotides: 14. As DNA, the CDR3 is TGTGCCAGCGGGGGGGTTGGCGGGAAGGGGTACAATGAGCAGTTCTTC. Amino acids: CASGGVGGKGYNEQFF.

The genes are TRBV5-1 and TRBJ2-5, with D possibly being TRBD2 (5 bases). CDR3 length: 15 residues. Germline CDR1 reads SGHRS; CDR2 reads YFSETQ. V was pared by 2 bases and J by 7 bases, with 18 bases between. The DNA for the CDR3 is TGCGCCAGCAGCTTTAAGGGTGACGGGATGGTGACCCAGTACTTC. Protein sequence: CASSFKGDGMVTQYF.

In its sample, this clone was seen a few times. V usage is TRBV30 and J usage is TRBJ2-2; possibly TRBD1 for D (5 bases). CDR1 and CDR2 (germline): GTSNPN, SVGIG (reference sequence). Trimming shortened V by 2 bases and J by 4 bases, and 11 bases separated the two germline ends. CDR3 length equals 14 residues. This CDR3 reads CAWSSRDGTGELFF. DNA for the CDR3: TGTGCCTGGAGTTCCAGGGATGGCACCGGGGAGCTGTTTTTT.

The rearrangement joins TRBV30 to TRBJ2-2; 10 bases match TRBD2. This CDR3 has 15 amino acids. Germline V lookup: CDR1 GTSNPN, CDR2 SVGIG (reference sequence). V dropped 1 base and J dropped 4; count of bases not matched to a gene: 3. This chain's CDR3 is CAWSGASGSTGELFF. In DNA, the CDR3 is TGTGCCTGGAGTGGGGCTAGCGGGAGCACCGGGGAGCTGTTTTTT.

The genes are TRBV12-5 and TRBJ1-1; the D is unclear. Trimming shortened V by 5 bases and J by 4 bases, and 17 bases separated the two germline ends. CDR1 and CDR2 from the germline V gene are LGHNT and FRNRAP. This CDR3 comprises 15 residues. The CDR3 DNA sequence: TGTGCTAGTGGTCCGACGATGGGAGGCGGCACTGAAGCTTTCTTT. This translates into CASGPTMGGGTEAFF.

The table lists this clone with a count of one. V gene TRBV7-3 combines with J gene TRBJ2-3; TRBD2 matches 7 bases. The CDR3 runs to 13 residues. Germline values: CDR1 SGHTA, CDR2 FQGTGA. Unmatched junction bases numbered 7, after V lost 5 bases and J lost 8 bases. The CDR3 DNA is TGTGCCAGCAGCAGCGGGGCAGGGAGTACGCAGTATTTT. As protein: CASSSGAGSTQYF.

V is TRBV3-1 (or the pseudogene TRBV3-2) and J is TRBJ2-1; D tentatively fits TRBD1 or TRBD2 (6 bases each). CDR1 is LGHDT and CDR2 is YNNKEL in the germline V gene (reference sequence). V was trimmed by 1 base and J by 2 bases, leaving 12 bases between them. The CDR3 is 16 residues long. The CDR3 nucleotides are TGTGCCAGCAGCCAAGTTCGCGGGGACACCTACAATGAGCAGTTCTTC. Amino acids: CASSQVRGDTYNEQFF.

J is TRBJ2-7 and V is TRBV7-8; D remains unclear. The germline V gene has CDR1 SGHVS and CDR2 FQNEAQ. The V end was cut by 5 bases, the J end by 3 bases, with 8 bases between. This CDR3 contains 12 residues. The CDR3 protein is CASSLRLYEQYF. CDR3 bases: TGTGCCAGCAGCCTCCGGCTCTACGAGCAGTACTTC.

This chain connects TRBV11-2 to TRBJ1-2, with D possibly being TRBD1 (6 bases). Per germline, CDR1 SGHAT and CDR2 FQNNGV. Trimming shortened V by 5 bases and J by 8 bases, and 12 bases separated the two germline ends. The CDR3 loop spans 12 amino acids. This CDR3 reads CASSLQGGGYTF. The CDR3 DNA sequence: TGTGCCAGCAGCCTACAGGGAGGAGGCTACACCTTC.

V gene TRBV5-1 combines with J gene TRBJ2-3; 13 bases agree with TRBD2. Germline loops: CDR1 SGHRS, CDR2 YFSETQ. After removal of 3 bases from V and 2 bases from J, the junction contained 3 bases not matched to a gene. The CDR3 is 16 residues long. CDR3 loop: CASSSGLAGNTDTQYF. CDR3 coding DNA: TGCGCCAGCAGCTCGGGACTAGCGGGAAACACAGATACGCAGTATTTT.

This sequence joins TRBV2 and TRBJ1-4; 7 bases align to TRBD1. Germline assignment: CDR1 SNHLY and CDR2 FYNNEI. V trimming: 10 bases; J trimming: 8 bases; junction bases outside the gene matches: 13. The CDR3 sequence is 14 residues long. The CDR3 is CATQGEEVREKLFF. The CDR3 DNA sequence: TGTGCCACCCAGGGGGAAGAGGTACGGGAAAAACTGTTTTTT.

The CDR3 sequence: CASSFAAGGRDNEQFF. Written as DNA, the CDR3 is TGTGCCAGCAGTTTTGCGGCGGGAGGGCGGGACAATGAGCAGTTCTTC. The chain uses TRBV27 and TRBJ2-1; 9 bases fit TRBD2. The CDR3 consists of 16 residues. Looked up from germline, CDR1 is MNHEY and CDR2 is SMNVEV (reference sequence). V shed 3 bases, J shed 5 bases, and the junction held 8 bases outside the gene matches.

The sample holds a few counts of this clone. V is TRBV7-8 and J is TRBJ1-2; tentatively, D is TRBD1 (5 bases). Trimming cost V 2 bases and J 6 bases, with 13 bases left between them. There are 14 residues in the CDR3. Germline V CDR1 and CDR2: SGHVS, FQNEAQ. The chain's CDR3 is CASSLTRQGDGYTF. Here the CDR3 DNA reads TGTGCCAGCAGCTTAACTCGGCAGGGTGATGGCTACACCTTC.

The chain employs TRBV18 and TRBJ1-2, with a weak D call TRBD1 (5 bases). With 0 bases removed from V and 4 bases from J, the gap between germline ends came to 9 bases. In germline, CDR1 is KGHSH, CDR2 LQKENI. This CDR3 spans 14 amino acids. The CDR3 DNA reads TGTGCCAGCTCACCACCGATCGGGGGCTATGGCTACACCTTC. Encoded protein: CASSPPIGGYGYTF.

The J gene is TRBJ1-6, the V gene TRBV5-4, with D possibly being TRBD1 (5 bases). The CDR3 sequence is 12 residues long. The germline V gene has CDR1 SGHNT and CDR2 YYREEE (reference sequence). Trimming took 3 bases from V and 8 from J, leaving 6 bases between them. As DNA, the CDR3 is TGTGCCAGCAGCTCCAGGGATTCACCCCTCCACTTT. This gives the protein CASSSRDSPLHF.

The V call is TRBV29-1, the J call TRBJ1-5; D unclear. The germline V gene has CDR1 SQVTM and CDR2 ANQGSEA. The CDR3 totals 12 residues. Trimming took 4 bases from V and 4 from J, leaving 8 bases between them. This CDR3 is CSVGAANQPQHF. DNA for the CDR3: TGCAGCGTTGGGGCAGCAAATCAGCCCCAGCATTTT.

This clone has only a few counts. The chain recombines TRBV28 with TRBJ1-6, with D perhaps TRBD1 (5 bases). The CDR3 loop spans 17 amino acids. CDR1 and CDR2 from the germline V gene are MDHEN and SYDVKM. Trimming took off 3 bases at V and 11 bases at J, with 23 bases between the two ends. In DNA, the CDR3 is TGTGCCAGCAGTTTTGGTCTCGAAGGGGTTGCCCTACCACCCCTCCACTTT. Its translation: CASSFGLEGVALPPLHF. Variable domain in full (rest from reference TRBV28 and TRBJ1-6): DVKVTQSSRYLVKRTGEKVFLECVQDMDHENMFWYRQDPGLGLRLIYFSYDVKMKEKGDIPEGYSVSREKKERFSLILESASTNQTSMYLCASSFGLEGVALPPLHFGNGTRLTVT.

The rearrangement links TRBV6-5 to TRBJ2-7; unclear D gene. V dropped 8 bases and J dropped 1 base, with 15 bases sitting between them. The germline V gene has CDR1 MNHEY and CDR2 SVGAGI. The CDR3 is made up of 14 amino acids. CDR3 bases: TGTGCCAGCTCCGAGGACGTGAGATCCTACGAGCAGTACTTC. It translates to CASSEDVRSYEQYF.

The chain has TRBV6-2 or TRBV6-3 and TRBJ2-2; TRBD2 might be the D (5 bases). V lost 5 bases and J 2 bases, leaving 15 bases between the germline ends. The CDR3 loop spans 16 amino acids. Germline CDR1 reads MNHEY; CDR2 reads SVGEGT. CDR3 residues: CASSPIPGTNTGELFF. The DNA for the CDR3 is TGTGCCAGCAGTCCCATCCCGGGAACTAACACCGGGGAGCTGTTTTTT.

The chain joins TRBV28 to TRBJ1-6, with D uncertain. CDR1 is MDHEN and CDR2 is SYDVKM in the germline V gene. The CDR3 runs to 14 residues. The V end was cut by 1 base, the J end by 9 bases, with 10 bases between. The CDR3 spells CASSLFGESSPLHF. CDR3 in DNA: TGTGCCAGCAGTTTATTTGGGGAAAGTTCACCCCTCCACTTT.

The chain is built from TRBV4-1 and TRBJ1-5; tentatively, D is TRBD1 (5 bases). V was pared by 1 base and J by 3 bases, with 16 bases between. Per germline, CDR1 MGHRA and CDR2 YSYEKL. There are 17 residues in the CDR3. The DNA of the CDR3 is TGCGCCAGCAGCCAAGGGCCGAGGGGCACCCTCAATCAGCCCCAGCATTTT. Protein sequence: CASSQGPRGTLNQPQHF.

The chain joins TRBV19 to TRBJ2-1; tentative D call: TRBD2 (5 bases). V lost 9 bases and J lost 4, with 16 bases in between. Germline assignment: CDR1 LNHDA and CDR2 SQIVND (reference sequence). The CDR3 has 14 residues. CDR3 loop: CASTRARRYNEQFF. DNA for the CDR3: TGTGCCAGCACTAGGGCCAGGCGTTACAATGAGCAGTTCTTC.

The CDR3 nucleotides are TGTGCCAGCTCGGCCTCCACAGATACGCAGTATTTT. Protein sequence: CASSASTDTQYF. V gene TRBV6-1 combines with J gene TRBJ2-3; D not resolved. The V end was cut by 8 bases, the J end by 2 bases, with 8 bases between. Germline assignment: CDR1 MNHNS and CDR2 SASEGT. The CDR3 has 12 amino acids.

This chain joins TRBV1 and TRBJ2-1; TRBD2, the table's D call, was not compared with the DNA. TRBV1 counts as a pseudogene. This CDR3 spans 17 amino acids. Written as DNA, the CDR3 is TGCACCAGCAGCCACCCCGTTAGCGGACGCTCCTACAATGAGCAGTTCTTC. It codes for CTSSHPVSGRSYNEQFF.

The rearrangement joins TRBV7-9 to TRBJ1-1; a possible D gene is TRBD1 (5 bases). Germline CDR1 is SEHNR and CDR2 is FQNEAQ (reference sequence). This CDR3 is built from 15 residues. Trimming pared 6 bases from V and 0 bases from J, leaving 14 bases between. The CDR3 is CASRFTGGMNTEAFF. The DNA for the CDR3 is TGTGCCAGCAGATTTACAGGCGGAATGAACACTGAAGCTTTCTTT. The variable domain in full, with the rest retrieved from reference TRBV7-9 and TRBJ1-1, is DTGVSQNPRHKITKRGQNVTFRCDPISEHNRLYWYRQTLGQGPEFLTYFQNEAQLEKSRLLSDRFSAERPKGSFSTLEIQRTEQGDSAMYLCASRFTGGMNTEAFFGQGTRLTVV.

The CDR3: CASRLPSDGTGIFEAFF. The CDR3 DNA sequence: TGTGCCAGCAGGTTACCCTCCGACGGGACAGGGATTTTTGAAGCTTTCTTT. The rearrangement uses TRBV11-2 and TRBJ1-1; 9 nucleotides match TRBD1. With 6 bases clipped from V and 7 bases from J, the junction kept 18 bases outside the gene matches. This CDR3 comprises 17 residues. Germline assignment: CDR1 SGHAT and CDR2 FQNNGV.